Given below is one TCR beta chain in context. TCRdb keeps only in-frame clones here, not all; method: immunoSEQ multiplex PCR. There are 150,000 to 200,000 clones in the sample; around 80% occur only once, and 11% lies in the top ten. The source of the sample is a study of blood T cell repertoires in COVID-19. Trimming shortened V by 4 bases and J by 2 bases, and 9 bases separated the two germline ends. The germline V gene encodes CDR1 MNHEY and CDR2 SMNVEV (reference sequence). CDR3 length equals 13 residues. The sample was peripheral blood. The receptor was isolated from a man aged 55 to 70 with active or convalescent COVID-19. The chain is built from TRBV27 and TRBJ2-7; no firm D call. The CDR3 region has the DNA TGTGCCAGCAGTTCGACAAATACCTACGAGCAGTACTTC. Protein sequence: CASSSTNTYEQYF.